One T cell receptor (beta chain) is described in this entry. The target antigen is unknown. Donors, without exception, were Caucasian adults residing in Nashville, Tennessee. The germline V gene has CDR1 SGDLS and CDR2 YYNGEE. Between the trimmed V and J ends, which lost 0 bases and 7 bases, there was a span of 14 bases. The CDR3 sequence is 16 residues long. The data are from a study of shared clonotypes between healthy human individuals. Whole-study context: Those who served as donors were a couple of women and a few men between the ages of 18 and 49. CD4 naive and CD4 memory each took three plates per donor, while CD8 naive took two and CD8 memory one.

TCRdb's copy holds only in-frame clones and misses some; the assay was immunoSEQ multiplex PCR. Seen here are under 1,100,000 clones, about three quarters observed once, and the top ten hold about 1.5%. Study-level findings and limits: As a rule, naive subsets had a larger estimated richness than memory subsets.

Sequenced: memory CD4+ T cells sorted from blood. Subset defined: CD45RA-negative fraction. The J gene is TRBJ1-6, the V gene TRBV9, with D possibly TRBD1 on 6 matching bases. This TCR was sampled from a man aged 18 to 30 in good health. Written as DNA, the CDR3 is TGTGCCAGCAGCGTAGATGCACACCAGGGGAATTCACCCCTCCACTTT. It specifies CASSVDAHQGNSPLHF.